A single sample is the source of the 25 T cell receptor beta chains below, sequenced in a study of patients and donors after allogeneic stem cell transplantation. TCRdb called the RT-PCR reads again in MiXCR, with one record for every CDR3 protein. The sample lists 900,000 to 1,000,000 distinct CDR3 sequences; approximately 18% were seen once. Sequencing used blood, either unsorted or a sorted T cell fraction (not recorded which). The receptors stem from a human donor who was either an allogeneic HSCT recipient or a stem cell or donor lymphocyte infusion donor (not recorded which). It is not recorded whose cells these are; they may come from a transplant donor.

J is TRBJ2-7 and V is TRBV5-1, with D perhaps TRBD2 (5 bases). The CDR3 sequence is 16 residues long. V was clipped by 4 bases and J by 5 bases, with 22 bases between them. Germline values: CDR1 SGHRS, CDR2 YFSETQ. CDR3 coding DNA: TGCGCCAGCAGCCCGGGGAGTGAGGTCGCTATACACGAGCAGTACTTC. Residues: CASSPGSEVAIHEQYF.

The rearrangement links TRBV6-1 to TRBJ1-4; 7 bases align to TRBD1. Germline loops: CDR1 MNHNS, CDR2 SASEGT. Unmatched junction bases numbered 7, after V lost 5 bases and J lost 7 bases. The CDR3 contains 14 residues. As DNA, the CDR3 is TGTGCCAGCAGTCAGGACAGGAGCGGTGAAAAACTGTTTTTT. This sequence encodes CASSQDRSGEKLFF.

There are a few counts of this clonotype. The rearrangement uses TRBV6-1 and TRBJ1-2, with a tentative D call TRBD1 (5 bases). V shed 8 bases and J shed 3 bases, with 16 bases lying between them. Germline CDR1 MNHNS, CDR2 SASEGT. CDR3 length equals 14 residues. The CDR3 DNA follows: TGTGCCAGCCTTGGGTTCTGGGGGGACTATGGCTACACCTTC. Its protein is CASLGFWGDYGYTF.

V gene TRBV7-6 combines with J gene TRBJ2-1; 7 bases agree with TRBD1. The CDR3 has 14 residues. The germline gives CDR1 SGHVS, CDR2 FNYEAQ. With 7 bases clipped from V and 8 bases from J, the junction kept 11 bases outside the gene matches. The CDR3 sequence: CASIDRDRVDEQFF. DNA of the CDR3: TGTGCCAGCATAGACCGGGACAGAGTCGATGAGCAGTTCTTC.

The chain is built from TRBV4-2 and TRBJ1-4, with D unresolved. The CDR3 consists of 15 residues. Germline lookup yields CDR1 LGHNA and CDR2 YNFKEQ. Trimming cost V 1 base and J 0 bases, with 6 bases left between them. CDR3 amino acids: CASSQVGATNEKLFF. CDR3 sequence (DNA): TGTGCCAGCAGCCAAGTCGGTGCAACTAATGAAAAACTGTTTTTT.

This chain connects TRBV28 to TRBJ2-7; TRBD2 aligns across 9 bases. V lost 3 bases to trimming and J lost 2 bases; unmatched junction nucleotides: 5. The length of the CDR3 is 15 residues. Germline V gives CDR1 MDHEN, CDR2 SYDVKM. Here the CDR3 reads CASSFGAGGPYEQYF. The CDR3 nucleotides are TGTGCCAGCAGTTTTGGGGCGGGAGGGCCCTACGAGCAGTACTTC. Full variable domain (outside the CDR3, taken from reference TRBV28 and TRBJ2-7): DVKVTQSSRYLVKRTGEKVFLECVQDMDHENMFWYRQDPGLGLRLIYFSYDVKMKEKGDIPEGYSVSREKKERFSLILESASTNQTSMYLCASSFGAGGPYEQYFGPGTRLTVT.

This clonotype appeared a few times. The rearrangement uses TRBV24-1 and TRBJ2-2, with TRBD2 matching 11 bases. The CDR3 covers 16 residues. CDR1 and CDR2 from the germline V gene are KGHDR and SFDVKD. Trimming removed 4 bases from V and 6 bases from J; junction bases left unmatched: 6. CDR3 region: CATSELTSGIPGELFF. CDR3 DNA sequence: TGTGCCACCAGTGAGCTGACTAGCGGGATACCCGGGGAGCTGTTTTTT.

This clonotype was counted ten times or more. This sequence joins TRBV12-3 or TRBV12-4 and TRBJ1-6, with 8 bases that match TRBD1. The junction had 5 bases not matched to a gene; V was cut back by 2 bases and J by 8 bases. The CDR3 runs to 15 residues. CDR3 residues: CASSLQGTGDSPLHF. CDR3 DNA sequence: TGTGCCAGCAGTTTACAAGGGACAGGAGATTCACCCCTCCACTTT.

This clonotype was observed a handful of times. J is TRBJ2-1 and V is TRBV5-4, with D possibly being TRBD1 or TRBD2 (5 bases each). CDR1 and CDR2 from the germline V gene are SGHNT and YYREEE (reference sequence). CDR3 length: 15 residues. The V and J ends lost 2 bases and 8 bases respectively, with 17 bases between them. CDR3 residues: CASSFVGREYDEQFF. The CDR3 DNA is TGTGCCAGCAGCTTTGTAGGCAGGGAGTACGATGAGCAGTTCTTC.

The rearrangement links TRBV18 to TRBJ2-1; D perhaps matches TRBD2 (6 bases). The V gene lost 3 bases and the J gene lost 6 bases, with 24 bases spanning the gap. Germline-derived CDR1 and CDR2 are KGHSH and LQKENI. The CDR3 is made up of 18 amino acids. The CDR3 region is CASSPSRSYWRGSNEQFF. The CDR3 region has the DNA TGTGCCAGCTCACCGTCTCGGTCATATTGGCGGGGATCCAATGAGCAGTTCTTC.

This clonotype has a handful of counts. The chain links TRBV20-1 to TRBJ1-1, with 9 bases fitting TRBD1. Looked up from germline, CDR1 is DFQATT and CDR2 is SNEGSKA (reference sequence). The CDR3 has 14 amino acids. J was trimmed by 6 bases and V by 3 bases; bases with no gene match: 8. CDR3 protein: CSARRDRVRAEAFF. In DNA form, the CDR3 reads TGCAGTGCTAGGAGGGACAGGGTGCGGGCTGAAGCTTTCTTT.

This chain uses TRBV6-4 with TRBJ1-1, with D tentatively TRBD1 (5 bases). The CDR3 contains 15 residues. V was cut by 8 bases and J by 7 bases, with 23 bases left in between. Per the germline V gene, CDR1 is MRHNA and CDR2 is SNTAGT. The CDR3 is CASRLESRTPGEAFF. CDR3 coding DNA: TGTGCCAGCCGGCTAGAATCTAGGACACCGGGTGAAGCTTTCTTT.

The chain recombines TRBV2 with TRBJ2-3; weak D call: TRBD1 (5 bases). V shed 6 bases and J shed 4 bases, with 20 bases lying between them. In germline, CDR1 is SNHLY, CDR2 FYNNEI. This CDR3 spans 16 amino acids. The CDR3 coding sequence is TGTGCCAGCAGGGGGCCCCTAGGGGTTCTGGCAGATACGCAGTATTTT. It yields the protein CASRGPLGVLADTQYF.

This clonotype has just a few counts. The V and J genes are TRBV6-1 and TRBJ2-7; a weak D match, TRBD2 (5 bases). The germline V and J ends were trimmed by 8 bases and 2 bases, with 13 bases remaining between them. There are 13 residues in the CDR3. Germline CDR1 and CDR2: MNHNS and SASEGT. The CDR3 nucleotides are TGTGCCAGCCGGGGTTTTCAAACCTACGAGCAGTACTTC. Its protein product is CASRGFQTYEQYF.

This clonotype was found a few times. The V call is TRBV12-3 or TRBV12-4, the J call TRBJ2-1, with TRBD2 identical over 8 bases. V lost 2 bases to trimming and J lost 6 bases; unmatched junction nucleotides: 6. This CDR3 is 15 amino acids long. The DNA of the CDR3 is TGTGCCAGCAGTTTAACCGGGGGGGCCATCAATGAGCAGTTCTTC. This encodes CASSLTGGAINEQFF.

At least ten counts were recorded for this clonotype. The chain couples TRBV6-5 to TRBJ2-7; D is perhaps TRBD1 (5 bases). The length of the CDR3 is 13 residues. Trimming removed 2 bases from V and 0 bases from J, with 5 bases in between. Germline CDR1 reads MNHEY; CDR2 reads SVGAGI. CDR3 in amino acids: CASSYRGSYEQYF. In DNA form, the CDR3 reads TGTGCCAGCAGTTACAGGGGCTCCTACGAGCAGTACTTC.

This clonotype appeared a few times. J is TRBJ1-4 and V is TRBV4-1; D perhaps matches TRBD1 (6 bases). Deletions cut 0 bases from V and 8 bases from J, with 13 bases between. Per the germline V gene, CDR1 is MGHRA and CDR2 is YSYEKL. The CDR3 extends over 15 amino acids. DNA of the CDR3: TGCGCCAGCAGCCAAGATAGGGGGGCCAAGGAAAAACTGTTTTTT. Its translation is CASSQDRGAKEKLFF.

Here the CDR3 DNA reads TGTGCCAGCAGCCAAGATATCGGGGAGACCCAGTACTTC. It encodes CASSQDIGETQYF. V is TRBV4-2 and J is TRBJ2-5; D is undetermined. V lost 0 bases, J lost 5 bases, and 7 bases lay in between. CDR3 length: 13 amino acids. CDR1 and CDR2 (germline): LGHNA, YNFKEQ.

This clonotype was detected only once. This chain joins TRBV27 and TRBJ2-6; the D is unclear. The germline CDR1 and CDR2 sequences are MNHEY and SMNVEV (reference sequence). The V and J ends lost 3 bases and 1 base respectively, with 10 bases between them. The CDR3 length is 16 residues. CDR3 sequence (DNA): TGTGCCAGCAGTTTTTGGGGAATTTCTGGGGCCAACGTCCTGACTTTC. It encodes CASSFWGISGANVLTF.

This clonotype was seen at least ten times. V and J are TRBV12-3 or TRBV12-4 and TRBJ2-1; D gene unclear. This CDR3 comprises 15 residues. With 5 bases removed from V and 6 bases from J, the gap between germline ends came to 17 bases. CDR3 loop: CASSPPPRPFNEQFF. The CDR3 region has the DNA TGTGCCAGCAGTCCCCCGCCGCGCCCATTCAATGAGCAGTTCTTC.

The rearrangement links TRBV20-1 to TRBJ2-1; 14 bases line up with TRBD2. This CDR3 region has 14 residues. The germline gives CDR1 DFQATT, CDR2 SNEGSKA (reference sequence). V gave up 6 bases and J gave up 9 bases; unmatched junction bases: 7. DNA of the CDR3: TGCAGTGCCCCGGGACTAGCGGGAGTAGGTGAGCAGTTCTTC. This gives the protein CSAPGLAGVGEQFF.

The chain couples TRBV28 to TRBJ2-7, with 15 nucleotides matching TRBD2. Germline loops: CDR1 MDHEN, CDR2 SYDVKM. The CDR3 contains 17 residues. Trimming took 10 bases from V and 3 from J; bases not matched to a gene: 13. The CDR3 sequence: CATRTSGRAYENYEQYF. CDR3 DNA: TGTGCCACCCGGACTAGCGGGAGGGCCTACGAAAACTACGAGCAGTACTTC.

This clonotype was seen repeatedly, ten times or more. The chain links TRBV12-3 or TRBV12-4 to TRBJ1-1; the D is unclear. The CDR3 has 11 residues. V lost 3 bases and J lost 7, with 6 bases in between. Here the CDR3 DNA reads TGTGCCAGCAGTTTTGCGGATGAAGCTTTCTTT. This codes for CASSFADEAFF.

The V and J genes are TRBV4-2 and TRBJ2-1, with 10 bases lining up with TRBD2. With 0 bases clipped from V and 4 bases from J, the junction kept 9 bases outside the gene matches. In germline, CDR1 is LGHNA, CDR2 YNFKEQ. The CDR3 consists of 18 residues. The CDR3 here is CASSQDGLAGGGYNEQFF. Here the CDR3 DNA reads TGTGCCAGCAGCCAAGATGGGTTAGCGGGGGGAGGGTACAATGAGCAGTTCTTC.

This clonotype was seen a handful of times. The chain joins TRBV11-2 to TRBJ2-4; D tentatively reads TRBD1 or TRBD2 (6 bases each). The CDR3 consists of 19 residues. V was clipped by 2 bases and J by 4 bases, with 24 bases between them. Per the germline V gene, CDR1 is SGHAT and CDR2 is FQNNGV. The chain's CDR3 is CASSLLRGAVAATKNIQYF. The DNA of the CDR3 is TGTGCCAGCAGCTTATTGAGGGGGGCGGTAGCGGCGACAAAAAACATTCAGTACTTC.